Listed here are 15 T cell receptor beta chains from one sample, sequenced in a study of PD-1 blockade in classical Hodgkin lymphoma. Every patient experienced relapse after autologous stem cell transplantation, and brentuximab vedotin exposure varied. Only in-frame clones appear in the TCRdb table, and some are missing; sequencing was by immunoSEQ multiplex PCR. Among 25,000 to 30,000 clones listed, less than 90% were seen once. Sequenced here: peripheral blood mononuclear cells (PBMCs), sampled before the second cycle of nivolumab. The receptor source for this set is a human donor with classical Hodgkin lymphoma.

The gene calls are TRBV7-9 and TRBJ1-2, with TRBD1 identical over 11 bases. CDR1 is SEHNR and CDR2 is FQNEAQ in the germline V gene (reference sequence). V shed 4 bases and J 5 bases; nucleotides not matched to a gene: 6. CDR3 length equals 15 residues. CDR3 sequence reads: CASSSGQGALYGYTF. CDR3 nucleotide sequence: TGTGCCAGCAGCTCCGGACAGGGGGCATTGTATGGCTACACCTTC.

This clone is a singleton in its sample. This chain links TRBV27 with TRBJ1-1; D uncertain. This CDR3 has 13 residues. With 6 bases removed from V and 2 bases from J, the gap between germline ends came to 10 bases. Per the germline V gene, CDR1 is MNHEY and CDR2 is SMNVEV (reference sequence). This CDR3 is CASSRMANTEAFF. CDR3 DNA sequence: TGTGCCAGCAGCCGGATGGCTAACACTGAAGCTTTCTTT.

The chain employs TRBV15 and TRBJ1-2; 11 positions match TRBD1. There are 14 residues in the CDR3. CDR1 and CDR2 from the germline V gene are LNHNV and YYDKDF (reference sequence). Trimming cost V 5 bases and J 7 bases; bases outside gene matches: 6. Here the CDR3 DNA reads TGTGCCACCAGCGATGGACAGGGGGCCTTTGGCTACACCTTC. As protein: CATSDGQGAFGYTF.

J is TRBJ1-4 and V is TRBV9; D is perhaps TRBD1 (5 bases). Germline V gene lookup returns CDR1 SGDLS and CDR2 YYNGEE. Deletions cut 3 bases from V and 3 bases from J, with 9 bases between. This CDR3 comprises 14 residues. CDR3 sequence: CASSARDANEKLFF. The CDR3 DNA reads as TGTGCCAGCAGCGCCCGGGACGCTAATGAAAAACTGTTTTTT.

This clone has a handful of counts. The chain uses TRBV2 and TRBJ1-1; D unresolved. Germline lookup yields CDR1 SNHLY and CDR2 FYNNEI. Trimming pared 2 bases from V and 0 bases from J, leaving 10 bases between. The CDR3 covers 15 residues. CDR3 DNA: TGTGCCAGCAGTGAACTCGGACTCATGAACACTGAAGCTTTCTTT. Protein sequence: CASSELGLMNTEAFF.

V gene TRBV18 combines with J gene TRBJ1-6, with D uncertain. Trimming stripped 3 bases from V and 10 bases from J, with 10 bases between. Germline lookup yields CDR1 KGHSH and CDR2 LQKENI. The CDR3 spans 13 residues. As DNA, the CDR3 is TGTGCCAGCTCACCGGAAGGGAACTCACCCCTCCACTTT. Its translation is CASSPEGNSPLHF.

The V and J genes are TRBV2 and TRBJ2-5; D not certain. Germline-derived CDR1 and CDR2 are SNHLY and FYNNEI. V lost 8 bases and J 5 bases, leaving 18 bases between the germline ends. The CDR3 loop spans 14 amino acids. CDR3 sequence: CASCYDMVLETQYF. The CDR3 DNA sequence: TGTGCCAGCTGCTACGACATGGTCCTGGAGACCCAGTACTTC.

The rearrangement links TRBV19 to TRBJ1-2; D gene uncertain. V shed 8 bases and J shed 6 bases, with 19 bases lying between them. CDR3 length: 14 residues. CDR1 is LNHDA and CDR2 is SQIVND in the germline V gene (reference sequence). CDR3 DNA: TGTGCCAGTTCGGAGGGATCGGTTTTAAATGGCTACACCTTC. Residues: CASSEGSVLNGYTF.

This clone has more than one count but fewer than ten. The V gene is TRBV27, the J gene TRBJ2-3; TRBD2 matches 11 bases. The junction had 9 bases not matched to a gene; V was cut back by 6 bases and J by 4 bases. Germline V gives CDR1 MNHEY, CDR2 SMNVEV (reference sequence). The CDR3 sequence is 16 residues long. This chain's CDR3 is CASRTATSGRADTQYF. CDR3 coding DNA: TGTGCCAGCAGGACCGCCACTAGCGGGAGAGCAGATACGCAGTATTTT.

The chain recombines TRBV5-1 with TRBJ2-1; 9 nucleotides match TRBD1. Germline values: CDR1 SGHRS, CDR2 YFSETQ. The ends lost 3 bases at V and 10 bases at J; junction bases unmatched: 17. The CDR3 runs 17 residues. The CDR3 DNA sequence: TGCGCCAGCAGCTGGGCTGCTACCGGGACAGGGCTTCTCGAGCAGTTCTTC. Protein sequence: CASSWAATGTGLLEQFF.

The chain couples TRBV10-3 to TRBJ2-2; no clear D. CDR3 size: 17 residues. The germline V gene encodes CDR1 ENHRY and CDR2 SYGVKD. The V and J ends lost 0 bases and 2 bases respectively, with 13 bases between them. The CDR3 spells CAISESVQPPNTGELFF. DNA for the CDR3: TGTGCCATCAGTGAGTCGGTACAGCCCCCTAACACCGGGGAGCTGTTTTTT.

This clone was seen only once. This chain joins TRBV10-3 and TRBJ1-5; no clear D. This CDR3 is 12 amino acids long. Looked up from germline, CDR1 is ENHRY and CDR2 is SYGVKD. V lost 2 bases and J lost 5, with 4 bases in between. CDR3 in amino acids: CAISERDQPQHF. Here the CDR3 DNA reads TGTGCCATCAGTGAGAGAGATCAGCCCCAGCATTTT.

This chain connects TRBV28 to TRBJ2-7; TRBD1 agrees at 9 bases. Germline values: CDR1 MDHEN, CDR2 SYDVKM. This CDR3 spans 12 amino acids. V lost 7 bases, J lost 5 bases, and 3 bases stayed unmatched. CDR3 bases: TGTGCCAGCAACGACAGGGGGGACGAGCAGTACTTC. Protein sequence: CASNDRGDEQYF.

The chain has TRBV6-5 and TRBJ1-1, with TRBD1 as a possible D gene (5 bases). CDR3 length equals 15 residues. From germline, CDR1 is MNHEY and CDR2 SVGAGI. V shed 7 bases and J shed 4 bases, with 19 bases lying between them. CDR3 region: CASITGGGGRTEAFF. The CDR3 nucleotides read TGTGCCAGCATAACAGGCGGAGGTGGCCGCACTGAAGCTTTCTTT.

This chain joins TRBV6-5 and TRBJ2-1; D remains unclear. Germline CDR1 MNHEY, CDR2 SVGAGI. There are 11 residues in the CDR3. Trimming removed 5 bases at V and 9 bases at J, with 8 bases between. The CDR3 is CASSERGEQFF. In DNA, the CDR3 is TGTGCCAGCAGTGAGCGTGGTGAGCAGTTCTTC.